The rows below give T cell receptor beta chains drawn from one sample of a study of T cells in Graves' hyperthyroidism and ophthalmopathy. TCRdb fed the multiplex PCR reads into MiXCR, producing one record per CDR3 protein. The sample contains around 190,000 distinct CDR3 sequences, about a sixth of which appear only once. Material: blood. The source of these receptors is a woman between 50 and 59 years old with Graves' hyperthyroidism. Both conserved end residues are part of each CDR3. The D gene is left open where the match is weak. Clone size is shown for a subset of rows, as once, few, many or a class of expanded clone.

few	TRBD2	TRBV29-1	TRBJ2-3	CSVEGQAGVWGTDTQYF	TGCAGCGTTGAAGGCCAGGCGGGAGTCTGGGGCACAGATACGCAGTATTTT
many	TRBD1	TRBV20-1	TRBJ1-1	CSALRTGLTEAFF	TGCAGTGCCCTCCGGACAGGGTTGACTGAAGCTTTCTTT
many	-	TRBV7-3	TRBJ1-1	CASSSGWGNTEAFF	TGTGCCAGCAGCTCAGGTTGGGGAAACACTGAAGCTTTCTTT
many	-	TRBV28	TRBJ2-7	CASSTTAPGEQYF	TGTGCCAGCAGTACAACAGCTCCCGGGGAGCAGTACTTC
once	-	TRBV5-4	TRBJ1-3	CASSLGLSSGNTIYF	TGTGCCAGCAGCTTGGGACTCAGCTCTGGAAACACCATATATTTT
many	-	TRBV11-2	TRBJ2-7	CASSPTSFEQYF	TGTGCCAGCAGCCCTACTAGTTTCGAGCAGTACTTC
-	-	TRBV11-2	TRBJ2-1	CASSLGWRGHVDEQFF	TGTGCCAGCAGCCTAGGGTGGCGGGGCCACGTAGATGAGCAGTTCTTC
-	-	TRBV7-2	TRBJ1-5	CASSLYQGTNQPQHF	TGTGCCAGCAGCTTATACCAGGGGACGAATCAGCCCCAGCATTTT
-	TRBD2	TRBV3-1	TRBJ2-1	CASSLGTTSPGSYNEQFF	TGTGCCAGCAGCCTCGGGACTACTTCCCCCGGCTCCTACAATGAGCAGTTCTTC
once	TRBD1	TRBV28	TRBJ1-4	CASSYVTGGMGNEKLFF	TGTGCCAGCAGTTACGTGACAGGGGGCATGGGTAATGAAAAACTGTTTTTT
-	-	TRBV20-1	TRBJ1-5	CSARDRNLNQPQHF	TGCAGTGCTAGAGATAGAAACCTCAATCAGCCCCAGCATTTT
few	TRBD2	TRBV10-2	TRBJ2-1	CATRLAGLYNEQFF	TGCGCCACCAGACTAGCGGGACTCTACAATGAGCAGTTCTTC
-	-	TRBV20-1	TRBJ2-3	CSASWTVTTDTQYF	TGCAGTGCTAGCTGGACAGTAACAACAGATACGCAGTATTTT
-	-	TRBV20-1	TRBJ2-7	CSARRTDSYEQYF	TGCAGTGCTAGAAGGACGGATAGCTACGAGCAGTACTTC
few	-	TRBV24-1	TRBJ2-2	CATSEQITGELFF	TGTGCCACCAGTGAACAAATAACCGGGGAGCTGTTTTTT
many	TRBD1	TRBV9	TRBJ1-1	CASAFDRDTEAFF	TGTGCCAGCGCGTTCGACAGGGACACTGAAGCTTTCTTT
-	-	TRBV6-1	TRBJ1-2	CASSLRDGYGYTF	TGTGCCAGCAGCCTTAGGGACGGCTATGGCTACACCTTC
once	TRBD2	TRBV27	TRBJ2-3	CASSPYPRTSGSLTDTQYF	TGTGCCAGCAGTCCCTACCCGAGGACTAGCGGGAGTCTGACAGATACGCAGTATTTT
many	TRBD2	TRBV7-3	TRBJ2-1	CASSPGLAANEQFF	TGTGCCAGCAGCCCGGGACTAGCGGCCAATGAGCAGTTCTTC
many	TRBD1	TRBV24-1	TRBJ2-5	CATSTTGTGETQYF	TGTGCCACCAGTACAACCGGGACAGGAGAGACCCAGTACTTC
-	-	TRBV29-1	TRBJ1-4	CSVVGREDEKLFF	TGCAGCGTTGTAGGCAGAGAGGATGAAAAACTGTTTTTT
-	TRBD2	TRBV4-1	TRBJ2-1	CASSQDHPGGTYNEQFF	TGCGCCAGCAGCCAAGATCATCCGGGAGGGACCTACAATGAGCAGTTCTTC
many	TRBD1	TRBV6-2/TRBV6-3	TRBJ2-1	CASRTLRDSELSRNNEQFF	TGTGCCAGCAGAACACTTAGGGACAGCGAACTTTCTAGAAACAATGAGCAGTTCTTC
few	TRBD2	TRBV7-8	TRBJ2-5	CASSFGLAGGSKKETQYF	TGTGCCAGCAGCTTTGGACTAGCGGGAGGGTCAAAAAAAGAGACCCAGTACTTC
many	-	TRBV7-8	TRBJ2-3	CATSEYRAPPRTDTQYF	TGTGCCACCAGTGAATACAGGGCCCCCCCCCGCACAGATACGCAGTATTTT
-	-	TRBV12-3/TRBV12-4	TRBJ1-1	CASSQQVAGRGSTEAFF	TGTGCCAGCAGCCAGCAGGTGGCAGGGAGGGGGTCCACTGAAGCTTTCTTT
-	TRBD2	TRBV5-1	TRBJ2-5	CASSLVVTSGRETQYF	TGCGCCAGCAGCTTGGTGGTGACTAGCGGGAGAGAGACCCAGTACTTC
-	-	TRBV27	TRBJ1-1	CASGQGGTEAFF	TGTGCCAGCGGCCAAGGGGGCACTGAAGCTTTCTTT
-	-	TRBV2	TRBJ2-7	CASNPGGSYEQYF	TGTGCCAGCAACCCCGGGGGTTCCTACGAGCAGTACTTC
few	TRBD1	TRBV2	TRBJ1-2	CASSRDRGDGYGYTF	TGTGCCAGCAGTCGGGACAGGGGGGATGGCTATGGCTACACCTTC
many	TRBD1	TRBV12-3/TRBV12-4	TRBJ1-5	CASRGQGGQPQHF	TGTGCCAGCAGAGGACAGGGAGGACAGCCCCAGCATTTT
many	-	TRBV20-1	TRBJ1-2	CSAPLGSGYTF	TGCAGTGCCCCCCTGGGGTCTGGCTACACCTTC
few	-	TRBV11-3	TRBJ2-1	CASSFGRSSYNEQFF	TGTGCCAGCAGCTTTGGGAGAAGCTCCTACAATGAGCAGTTCTTC
many	-	TRBV2	TRBJ2-7	CASSFRQGPYEQYF	TGTGCCAGCAGTTTTCGGCAGGGTCCCTACGAGCAGTACTTC
many	TRBD1	TRBV3-1	TRBJ1-1	CASSPPGQGFRSATEAFF	TGTGCCAGCAGCCCACCTGGACAGGGCTTTAGAAGTGCCACTGAAGCTTTCTTT
many	-	TRBV20-1	TRBJ2-7	CSARGGSYEQYF	TGCAGTGCTAGGGGGGGATCCTACGAGCAGTACTTC
-	-	TRBV7-9	TRBJ1-2	CASSNKTGGDGYTF	TGTGCCAGCAGCAATAAGACAGGAGGGGATGGCTACACCTTC
many	-	TRBV28	TRBJ1-2	CASSALGLGYTF	TGTGCCAGCAGTGCCCTGGGGTTAGGCTACACCTTC
-	-	TRBV20-1	TRBJ2-1	CSARDPQGTGYNEQFF	TGCAGTGCTAGAGATCCCCAAGGTACCGGCTACAATGAGCAGTTCTTC
many	-	TRBV29-1	TRBJ1-2	CSVEELATGYTF	TGCAGCGTTGAAGAACTAGCGACGGGCTACACCTTC
-	-	TRBV19	TRBJ1-2	CASSAQGYGYTF	TGTGCCAGTAGTGCCCAGGGCTATGGCTACACCTTC
many	TRBD2	TRBV6-5	TRBJ2-5	CASSSPTGRAGGPKRETQYF	TGTGCCAGCAGTTCCCCAACCGGGCGAGCGGGAGGGCCAAAGAGAGAGACCCAGTACTTC
many	TRBD1	TRBV28	TRBJ2-1	CASSLSGTGGYNEQFF	TGTGCCAGCAGTTTATCTGGGACAGGGGGTTACAATGAGCAGTTCTTC
-	TRBD1	TRBV27	TRBJ2-7	CASSPWAGGYEQYF	TGTGCCAGCAGTCCCTGGGCAGGGGGTTACGAGCAGTACTTC
many	-	TRBV28	TRBJ1-2	CASSLPYYGYTF	TGTGCCAGCAGTTTACCCTACTATGGCTACACCTTC
many	TRBD2	TRBV20-1	TRBJ2-1	CSAPIPSGRSDEQFF	TGCAGTGCGCCGATTCCTAGCGGGAGGTCCGATGAGCAGTTCTTC